This T cell receptor (beta chain) came from a study of T cell responses to AZD1222 COVID-19 vaccine. Clones were read by immunoSEQ multiplex PCR, and TCRdb kept only the in-frame ones, dropping some. The sample includes approximately 160,000 clones, 88% of them seen just once. V lost 4 bases and J lost 2, with 9 bases in between. Germline CDR1 is SNHLY and CDR2 is FYNNEI. The CDR3 consists of 13 residues. This clonotype was sampled from an adult in good health. V is TRBV2 and J is TRBJ2-7; tentatively, D is TRBD1 or TRBD2 (5 bases each). The specimen was peripheral blood, collected on day 0 of AZD1222 vaccination. CDR3 protein: CASSGDPTYEQYF. The DNA of the CDR3 is TGTGCCAGCAGTGGGGACCCGACCTACGAGCAGTACTTC.